The 17 T cell receptor beta chains listed next were all sequenced from one sample in a study of response to subunit inactivated influenza vaccine. Using its own MiXCR run on the RT-PCR reads, TCRdb lists one record per CDR3 protein. The sample yields about 530,000 distinct CDR3 sequences, about 11% seen once. The starting material was PBMCs from blood, obtained on the day of vaccination. These receptors all come from a man aged 50-59 years who received an inactivated influenza vaccine.

Ten or more counts support this clonotype. The chain employs TRBV18 and TRBJ1-1; D might be TRBD1 (5 bases). The germline gives CDR1 KGHSH, CDR2 LQKENI. The ends were cut back, 0 bases at V and 4 bases at J, with 6 bases in the middle. This CDR3 has 13 amino acids. CDR3 sequence (DNA): TGTGCCAGCTCACCACCCGGGGCCACTGAAGCTTTCTTT. Protein product: CASSPPGATEAFF.

This chain uses TRBV28 with TRBJ2-1; no reliable D call. CDR3 length equals 15 residues. Germline-derived CDR1 and CDR2 are MDHEN and SYDVKM. V lost 3 bases to trimming and J lost 7 bases, with 16 bases between them. DNA of the CDR3: TGTGCCAGCAGTTTCTCGGTCCTGGATGGGAATGAGCAGTTCTTC. This gives the protein CASSFSVLDGNEQFF. Together with reference TRBV28 and TRBJ2-1, the CDR3 gives the full variable domain: DVKVTQSSRYLVKRTGEKVFLECVQDMDHENMFWYRQDPGLGLRLIYFSYDVKMKEKGDIPEGYSVSREKKERFSLILESASTNQTSMYLCASSFSVLDGNEQFFGPGTRLTVL.

This clonotype appeared a few times. The chain has TRBV12-3 or TRBV12-4 and TRBJ2-7; no clear D. This CDR3 region has 12 residues. Trimming removed 5 bases from V and 6 bases from J, with 11 bases in between. The CDR3 nucleotides read TGTGCCAGCAGTCGGACCCCCCTCGAGCAGTACTTC. Its translation is CASSRTPLEQYF.

The gene calls are TRBV12-3 or TRBV12-4 and TRBJ1-2, with a weak D call TRBD1 (5 bases). Trimming cost V 7 bases and J 7 bases, with 13 bases left between them. There are 12 residues in the CDR3. The CDR3 here is CASNLGETGYTF. The CDR3 DNA follows: TGTGCCAGCAACTTGGGGGAAACTGGCTACACCTTC.

In this sample, this clonotype turned up many times. The rearrangement uses TRBV5-1 and TRBJ2-3; 8 bases match TRBD2. Germline loops: CDR1 SGHRS, CDR2 YFSETQ. The CDR3 extends over 17 amino acids. V gave up 0 bases and J gave up 1 base; unmatched junction bases: 7. Written as DNA, the CDR3 is TGCGCCAGCAGCTTGGCTCGAGCGGGAGTTGGCACAGATACGCAGTATTTT. Encoded protein: CASSLARAGVGTDTQYF.

DNA of the CDR3: TGTGCCAGCAGCTTAGGTCACGCCTCCTACAATGAGCAGTTCTTC. Protein product: CASSLGHASYNEQFF. The chain uses TRBV7-9 and TRBJ2-1, with D uncertain. Trimming cost V 1 base and J 0 bases, with 7 bases left between them. CDR3 length equals 15 residues. The V gene's germline CDR1 is SEHNR and CDR2 FQNEAQ (reference sequence).

A few counts support this clonotype. The J gene is TRBJ2-6, the V gene TRBV5-1; TRBD1 might be the D (5 bases). CDR3 length equals 20 residues. Germline assignment: CDR1 SGHRS and CDR2 YFSETQ. Trimming shortened V by 1 base and J by 0 bases, and 20 bases separated the two germline ends. For the CDR3, the DNA is TGCGCCAGCAGCTTGTTGATGCGAGGACAAGGAACCTCTGGGGCCAACGTCCTGACTTTC. It specifies CASSLLMRGQGTSGANVLTF.

There are a few counts of this clonotype. V and J are TRBV28 and TRBJ2-1; weak D call: TRBD2 (5 bases). V was shortened by 3 bases and J by 8 bases, with 11 bases between the two germline ends. CDR1 and CDR2 from the germline V gene are MDHEN and SYDVKM. This CDR3 comprises 13 residues. The CDR3 here is CASSLSGIYEQFF. DNA for the CDR3: TGTGCCAGCAGTTTGTCGGGGATTTATGAGCAGTTCTTC.

The V and J genes are TRBV5-5 and TRBJ2-7; D is possibly TRBD2 (6 bases). The CDR3 runs 15 residues. CDR1 is SGHKS and CDR2 is YYEKEE in the germline V gene (reference sequence). With 4 bases removed from V and 3 bases from J, the gap between germline ends came to 17 bases. CDR3 sequence (DNA): TGTGCCAGCAGCCGGGACTTGCTTGCGTACTACGAGCAGTACTTC. Translated, it gives CASSRDLLAYYEQYF.

The rearrangement uses TRBV4-2 and TRBJ2-1, with 8 bases matching TRBD2. This CDR3 has 15 residues. V dropped 3 bases and J dropped 4; count of bases not matched to a gene: 5. Germline V CDR1 and CDR2: LGHNA, YNFKEQ. This chain's CDR3 is CASSQAGGVYNEQFF. CDR3 bases: TGTGCCAGCAGCCAGGCCGGGGGGGTTTACAATGAGCAGTTCTTC.

This chain connects TRBV28 to TRBJ2-3, with a weak D call TRBD2 (5 bases). Trimming took 6 bases from V and 5 from J, leaving 12 bases between them. This CDR3 is 13 amino acids long. Germline V gives CDR1 MDHEN, CDR2 SYDVKM. The CDR3 bases are TGTGCCAGCAGAATTAGAGGGAGAGATACGCAGTATTTT. Translating it yields CASRIRGRDTQYF.

This clonotype was picked up many times. The chain carries TRBV12-3 or TRBV12-4 and TRBJ2-1; a weak D match, TRBD2 (5 bases). V shed 7 bases and J shed 7 bases, with 17 bases lying between them. This CDR3 spans 14 amino acids. CDR3 in amino acids: CASNTRSVRNEQFF. CDR3 coding DNA: TGTGCCAGCAATACTAGATCGGTTAGGAATGAGCAGTTCTTC.

This clonotype was observed many times. The chain uses TRBV12-3 or TRBV12-4 and TRBJ2-7, with 10 bases that match TRBD1. The V segment lost 5 bases and the J segment 6 bases; nucleotides outside the gene matches: 7. The CDR3 contains 14 residues. The CDR3 DNA is TGTGCCAGCAGTCCCCCCGGGACAGGGGCCGAGCAGTACTTC. Protein: CASSPPGTGAEQYF.

This clonotype has a handful of counts. The V and J genes are TRBV6-5 and TRBJ1-1; TRBD1 matches at 7 bases. CDR1 is MNHEY, CDR2 SVGAGI, per germline. Trimming removed 4 bases from V and 4 bases from J; junction bases left unmatched: 6. The CDR3 is 14 amino acids. CDR3 DNA: TGTGCCAGCAGTTCCACGACAGGGAGCACTGAAGCTTTCTTT. Translation gives CASSSTTGSTEAFF.

Of note for this clonotype: A much larger clone lies a single base off, so this may be a read error. The genes are TRBV9 and TRBJ2-2; a possible D gene is TRBD2 (6 bases). The CDR3 spans 16 residues. With 4 bases removed from V and 2 bases from J, the gap between germline ends came to 15 bases. From germline, CDR1 is SGDLS and CDR2 YYNGEE. The CDR3 bases are TGTGCCAGCAGCCCACCTACCGGGGGAAACACCGGGGAGCTGTTTTTT. It yields the protein CASSPPTGGNTGELFF.

This clonotype was counted a few times. The chain is built from TRBV28 and TRBJ1-2; D is undetermined. This CDR3 has 17 amino acids. Germline V gene lookup returns CDR1 MDHEN and CDR2 SYDVKM. Trimming took 1 base from V and 2 from J, leaving 17 bases between them. The DNA for the CDR3 is TGTGCCAGCAGTTTATTTACCGAGCCAACATTCAACTATGGCTACACCTTC. It translates to CASSLFTEPTFNYGYTF.

This clonotype was found a few times. CDR3 loop: CASSQAASTETQYF. The CDR3, as DNA: TGCGCCAGCAGCCAGGCGGCGTCCACCGAGACCCAGTACTTC. V and J are TRBV5-1 and TRBJ2-5, with D unresolved. There are 14 residues in the CDR3. Germline V lookup: CDR1 SGHRS, CDR2 YFSETQ. V was pared by 4 bases and J by 5 bases, with 15 bases between.